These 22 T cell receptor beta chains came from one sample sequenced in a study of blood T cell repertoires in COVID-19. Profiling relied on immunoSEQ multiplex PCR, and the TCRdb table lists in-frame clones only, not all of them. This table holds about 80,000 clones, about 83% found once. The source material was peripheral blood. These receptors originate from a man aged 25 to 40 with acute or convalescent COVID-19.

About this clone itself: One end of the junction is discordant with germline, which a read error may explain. CDR3: CASSTPGQGVVF. In DNA, the CDR3 is TGTGCCAGCAGTACTCCGGGACAGGGTGTGGTCTTC. J is TRBJ2-1 and V is TRBV6-5; TRBD1 matches 9 bases. This CDR3 region has 12 residues. Germline-derived CDR1 and CDR2 are MNHEY and SVGAGI.

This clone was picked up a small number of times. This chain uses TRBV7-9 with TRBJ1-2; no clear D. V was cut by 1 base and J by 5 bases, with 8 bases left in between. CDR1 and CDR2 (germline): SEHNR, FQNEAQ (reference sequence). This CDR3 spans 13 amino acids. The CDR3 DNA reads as TGTGCCAGCAGCTTAGGGTCCCAGTATGGCTACACCTTC. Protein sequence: CASSLGSQYGYTF.

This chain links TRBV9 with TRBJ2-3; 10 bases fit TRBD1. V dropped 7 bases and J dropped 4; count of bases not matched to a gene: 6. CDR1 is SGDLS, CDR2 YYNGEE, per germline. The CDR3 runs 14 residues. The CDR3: CASDGTGEADTQYF. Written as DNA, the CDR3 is TGTGCCAGCGACGGGACAGGGGAGGCAGATACGCAGTATTTT.

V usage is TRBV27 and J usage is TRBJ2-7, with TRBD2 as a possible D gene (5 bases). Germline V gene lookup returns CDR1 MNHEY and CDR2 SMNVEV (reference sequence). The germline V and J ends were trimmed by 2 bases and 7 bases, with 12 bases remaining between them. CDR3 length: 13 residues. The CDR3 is CASSLPKAGEQYF. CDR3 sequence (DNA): TGTGCCAGCAGTTTACCCAAGGCGGGTGAGCAGTACTTC.

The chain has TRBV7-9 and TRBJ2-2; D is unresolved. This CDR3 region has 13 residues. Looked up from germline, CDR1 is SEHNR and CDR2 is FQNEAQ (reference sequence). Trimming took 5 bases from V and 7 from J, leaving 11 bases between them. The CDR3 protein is CASSPSTIGELFF. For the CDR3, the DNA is TGTGCCAGCAGCCCTTCTACCATCGGGGAGCTGTTTTTT.

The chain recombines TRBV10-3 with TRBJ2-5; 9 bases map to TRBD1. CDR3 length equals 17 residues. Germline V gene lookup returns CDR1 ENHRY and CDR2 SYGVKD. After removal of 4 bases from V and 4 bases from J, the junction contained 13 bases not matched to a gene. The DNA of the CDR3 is TGTGCCATCAGTGCGCGCGCCTTAGGGACAGGGACAGAGACCCAGTACTTC. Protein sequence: CAISARALGTGTETQYF.

The chain's CDR3 is CASSPPGGLMDEQFF. The CDR3 coding sequence is TGTGCCAGCAGCCCCCCCGGCGGCCTAATGGATGAGCAGTTCTTC. The chain combines TRBV7-3 with TRBJ2-1; D gene unclear. CDR1 and CDR2 (germline): SGHTA, FQGTGA. The CDR3 spans 15 residues. The germline V and J ends were trimmed by 5 bases and 8 bases, with 19 bases remaining between them.

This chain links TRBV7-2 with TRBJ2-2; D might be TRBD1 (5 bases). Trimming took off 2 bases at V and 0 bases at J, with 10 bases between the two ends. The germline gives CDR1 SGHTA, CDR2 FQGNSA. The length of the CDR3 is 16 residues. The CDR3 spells CASSLLGLANTGELFF. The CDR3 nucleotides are TGTGCCAGCAGCTTATTGGGGCTCGCGAACACCGGGGAGCTGTTTTTT.

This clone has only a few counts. The CDR3 spells CASSYSRGGGEKLFF. Written as DNA, the CDR3 is TGTGCCAGCAGTTACTCGAGAGGGGGTGGTGAAAAACTGTTTTTT. J is TRBJ1-4 and V is TRBV6-5, with a possible D match to TRBD1 (6 bases). V gave up 0 bases and J gave up 7 bases, with 12 bases separating them. Germline values: CDR1 MNHEY, CDR2 SVGAGI. The CDR3 covers 15 residues.

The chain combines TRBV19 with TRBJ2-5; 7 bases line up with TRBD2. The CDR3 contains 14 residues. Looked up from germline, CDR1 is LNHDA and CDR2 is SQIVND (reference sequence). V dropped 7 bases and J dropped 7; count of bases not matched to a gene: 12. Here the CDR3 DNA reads TGTGCCAGTACCCCCCGGGGGGATTCGGGGACCCAGTACTTC. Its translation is CASTPRGDSGTQYF.

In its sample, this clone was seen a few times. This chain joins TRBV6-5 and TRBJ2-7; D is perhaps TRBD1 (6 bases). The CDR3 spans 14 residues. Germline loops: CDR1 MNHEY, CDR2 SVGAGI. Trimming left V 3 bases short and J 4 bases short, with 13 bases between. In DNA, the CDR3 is TGTGCCAGCAGTTATGGGGGCGCGTCATACGAGCAGTACTTC. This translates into CASSYGGASYEQYF.

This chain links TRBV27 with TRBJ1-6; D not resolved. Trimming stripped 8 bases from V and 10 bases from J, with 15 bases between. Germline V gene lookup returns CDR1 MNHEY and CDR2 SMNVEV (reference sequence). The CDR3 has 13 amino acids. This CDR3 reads CASLGREGSPLHF. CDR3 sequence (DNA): TGTGCCAGCCTTGGGAGGGAAGGGTCACCCCTCCACTTT.

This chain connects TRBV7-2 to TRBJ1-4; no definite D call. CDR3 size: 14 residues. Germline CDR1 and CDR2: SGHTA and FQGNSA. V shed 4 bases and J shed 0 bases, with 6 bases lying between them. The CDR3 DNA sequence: TGTGCCAGCAGCTCCAGTGCAACTAATGAAAAACTGTTTTTT. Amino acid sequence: CASSSSATNEKLFF.

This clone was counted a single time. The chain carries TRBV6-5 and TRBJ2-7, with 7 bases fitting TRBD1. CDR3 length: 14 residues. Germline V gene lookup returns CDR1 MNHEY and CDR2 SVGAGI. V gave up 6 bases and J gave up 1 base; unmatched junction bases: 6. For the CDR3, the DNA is TGTGCCAGCAGCCCGGACAGGCTATCCTACGAGCAGTACTTC. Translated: CASSPDRLSYEQYF.

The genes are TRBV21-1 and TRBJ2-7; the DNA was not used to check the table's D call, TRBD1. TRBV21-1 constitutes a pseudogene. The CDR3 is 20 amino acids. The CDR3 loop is CASSKNAKEPGQGLSYEQYF. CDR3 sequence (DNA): TGTGCCAGCAGCAAAAACGCGAAGGAACCGGGACAGGGGCTATCCTACGAGCAGTACTTC.

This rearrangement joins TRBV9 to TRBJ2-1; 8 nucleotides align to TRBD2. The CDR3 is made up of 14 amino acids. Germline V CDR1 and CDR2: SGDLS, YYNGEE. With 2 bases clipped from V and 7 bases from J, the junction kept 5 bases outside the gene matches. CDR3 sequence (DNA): TGTGCCAGCAGCGTGTCGGGAGGGGGAAATGAGCAGTTCTTC. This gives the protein CASSVSGGGNEQFF.

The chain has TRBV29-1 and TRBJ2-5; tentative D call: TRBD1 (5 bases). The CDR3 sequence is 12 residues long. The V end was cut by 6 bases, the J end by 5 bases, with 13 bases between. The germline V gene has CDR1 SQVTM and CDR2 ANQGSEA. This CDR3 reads CSVRAEVETQYF. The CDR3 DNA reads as TGCAGCGTCAGGGCCGAAGTTGAGACCCAGTACTTC. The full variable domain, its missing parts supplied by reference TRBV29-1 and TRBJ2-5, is SAVISQKPSRDICQRGTSLTIQCQVDSQVTMMFWYRQQPGQSLTLIATANQGSEATYESGFVIDKFPISRPNLTFSTLTVSNMSPEDSSIYLCSVRAEVETQYFGPGTRLLVL.

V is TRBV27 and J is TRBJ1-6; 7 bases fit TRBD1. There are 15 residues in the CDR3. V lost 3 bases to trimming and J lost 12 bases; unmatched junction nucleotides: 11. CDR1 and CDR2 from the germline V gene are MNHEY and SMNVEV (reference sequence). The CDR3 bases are TGTGCCAGCAGTTTCCGACCAGGGGGAATTTTACCCCTCCACTTT. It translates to CASSFRPGGILPLHF.

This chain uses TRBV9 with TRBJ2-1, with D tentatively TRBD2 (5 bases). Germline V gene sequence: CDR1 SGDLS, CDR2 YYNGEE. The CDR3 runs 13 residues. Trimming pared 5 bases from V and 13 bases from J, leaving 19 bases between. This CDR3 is CASSTRLSGLQFF. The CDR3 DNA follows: TGTGCCAGCAGTACAAGACTGAGCGGACTTCAGTTCTTC.

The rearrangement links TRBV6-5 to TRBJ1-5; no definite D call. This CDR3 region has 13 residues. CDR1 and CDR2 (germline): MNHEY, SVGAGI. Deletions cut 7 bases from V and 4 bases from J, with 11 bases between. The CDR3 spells CASILGRNQPQHF. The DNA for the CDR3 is TGTGCCAGCATATTAGGCAGGAATCAGCCCCAGCATTTT.

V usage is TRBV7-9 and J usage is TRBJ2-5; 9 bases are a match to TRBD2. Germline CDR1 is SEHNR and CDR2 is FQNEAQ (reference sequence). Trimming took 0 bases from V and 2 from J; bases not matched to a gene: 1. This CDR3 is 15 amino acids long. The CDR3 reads CASSLASGSQETQYF. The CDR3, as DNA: TGTGCCAGCAGCTTAGCTAGCGGGAGTCAAGAGACCCAGTACTTC.

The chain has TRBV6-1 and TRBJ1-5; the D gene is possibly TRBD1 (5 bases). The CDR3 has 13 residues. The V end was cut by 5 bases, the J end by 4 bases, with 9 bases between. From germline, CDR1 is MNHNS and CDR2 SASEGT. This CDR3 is CASSWEGNQPQHF. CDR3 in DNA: TGTGCCAGCAGTTGGGAGGGGAATCAGCCCCAGCATTTT.